The 5 T cell receptor beta chains reported below all come from one sample, sequenced in a study of blood T cell repertoires in COVID-19. Method: immunoSEQ multiplex PCR; TCRdb's copy keeps in-frame clones and lacks some. Of some 200,000 clones in the sample, under 90% were seen once. What was sequenced was peripheral blood. The receptors were gathered from a woman aged 55 to 70 who had recovered from COVID-19.

The DNA for the CDR3 is TGTGCCAGCAGCGTAGGTAGTCAGGGAGGATACACCGGGGAGCTGTTTTTT. Its protein product is CASSVGSQGGYTGELFF. The J gene is TRBJ2-2, the V gene TRBV9; weak D call: TRBD2 (6 bases). V was trimmed by 0 bases and J by 3 bases, leaving 15 bases between them. This CDR3 region has 17 residues. Germline-derived CDR1 and CDR2 are SGDLS and YYNGEE.

This clone has only a few counts. The chain joins TRBV11-2 to TRBJ2-5, with TRBD1 as a possible D gene (6 bases). This CDR3 spans 17 amino acids. Trimming left V 0 bases short and J 9 bases short, with 23 bases between. Germline V lookup: CDR1 SGHAT, CDR2 FQNNGV. The CDR3 region is CASSLETGGQRSWAQYF. DNA for the CDR3: TGTGCCAGCAGCTTAGAAACGGGCGGACAGAGGTCATGGGCCCAGTACTTC.

The chain couples TRBV18 to TRBJ1-2; TRBD1 matches at 8 bases. Germline values: CDR1 KGHSH, CDR2 LQKENI. The length of the CDR3 is 14 residues. Unmatched junction bases numbered 7, after V lost 6 bases and J lost 4 bases. The CDR3 DNA reads TGTGCCAGCTCCTGGGACAGGCTCGGCTATGGCTACACCTTC. Encoded protein: CASSWDRLGYGYTF.

The rearrangement uses TRBV27 and TRBJ1-5, with unresolved D. V lost 3 bases and J 0 bases, leaving 12 bases between the germline ends. CDR3 size: 16 residues. The germline V gene encodes CDR1 MNHEY and CDR2 SMNVEV (reference sequence). The CDR3 loop reads CASSLSGSHSNQPQHF. The CDR3, as DNA: TGTGCCAGCAGTTTGTCGGGTTCCCATAGCAATCAGCCCCAGCATTTT.

This CDR3 reads CADATGGGGELFF. CDR3 nucleotides: TGTGCCGACGCAACAGGGGGCGGAGGGGAGCTGTTTTTT. This sequence joins TRBV12-3 or TRBV12-4 and TRBJ2-2, with 9 nucleotides matching TRBD1. V lost 11 bases, J lost 8 bases, and 9 bases stayed unmatched. CDR3 length equals 13 residues.